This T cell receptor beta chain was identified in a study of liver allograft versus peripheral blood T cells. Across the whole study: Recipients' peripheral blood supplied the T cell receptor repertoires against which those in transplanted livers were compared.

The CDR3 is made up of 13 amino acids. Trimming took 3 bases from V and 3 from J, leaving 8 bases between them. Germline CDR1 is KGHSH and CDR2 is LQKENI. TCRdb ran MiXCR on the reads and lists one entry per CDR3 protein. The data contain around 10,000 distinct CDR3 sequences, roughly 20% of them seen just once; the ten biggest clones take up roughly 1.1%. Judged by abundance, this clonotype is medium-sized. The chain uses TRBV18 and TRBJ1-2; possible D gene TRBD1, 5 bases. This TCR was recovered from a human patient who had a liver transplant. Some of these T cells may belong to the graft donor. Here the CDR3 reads CASSPRADYGYTF. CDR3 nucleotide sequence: TGTGCCAGCTCACCCAGGGCAGACTATGGCTACACCTTC. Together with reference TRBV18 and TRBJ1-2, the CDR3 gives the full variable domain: NAGVMQNPRHLVRRRGQEARLRCSPMKGHSHVYWYRQLPEEGLKFMVYLQKENIIDESGMPKERFSAEFPKEGPSILRIQQVVRGDSAAYFCASSPRADYGYTFGSGTRLTVV.